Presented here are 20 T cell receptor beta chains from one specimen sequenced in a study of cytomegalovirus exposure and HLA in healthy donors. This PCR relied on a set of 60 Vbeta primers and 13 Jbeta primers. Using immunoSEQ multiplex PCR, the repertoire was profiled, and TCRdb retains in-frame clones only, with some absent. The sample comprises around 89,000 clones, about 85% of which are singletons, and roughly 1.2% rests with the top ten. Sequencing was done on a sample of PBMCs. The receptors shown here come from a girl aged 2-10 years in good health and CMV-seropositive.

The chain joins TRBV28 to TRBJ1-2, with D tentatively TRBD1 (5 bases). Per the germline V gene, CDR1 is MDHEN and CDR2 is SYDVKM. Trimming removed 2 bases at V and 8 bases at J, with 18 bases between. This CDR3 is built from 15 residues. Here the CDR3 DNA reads TGTGCCAGCAGTTTAGGGGGGGACGGGGGAGGAGGCTACACCTTC. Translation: CASSLGGDGGGGYTF.

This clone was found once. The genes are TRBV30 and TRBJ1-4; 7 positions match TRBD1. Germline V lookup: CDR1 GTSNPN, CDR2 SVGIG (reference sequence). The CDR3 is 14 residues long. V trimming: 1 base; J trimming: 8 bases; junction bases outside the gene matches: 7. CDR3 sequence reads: CAWSGDRVGEKLFF. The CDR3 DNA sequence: TGTGCCTGGAGTGGCGACAGGGTCGGGGAAAAACTGTTTTTT.

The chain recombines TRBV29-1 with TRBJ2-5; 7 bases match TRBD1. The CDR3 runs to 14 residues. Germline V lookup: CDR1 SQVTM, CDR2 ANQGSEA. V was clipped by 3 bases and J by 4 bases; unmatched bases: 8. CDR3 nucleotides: TGCAGCGTTGACTTTAAGGGGGCCGGAGAGACCCAGTACTTC. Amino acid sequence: CSVDFKGAGETQYF.

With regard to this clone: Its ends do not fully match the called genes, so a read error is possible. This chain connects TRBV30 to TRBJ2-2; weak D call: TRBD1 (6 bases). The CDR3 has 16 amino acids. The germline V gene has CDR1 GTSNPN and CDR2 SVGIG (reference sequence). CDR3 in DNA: TGTGCCTGTAGTGGGGTGCAAGGGGGGAACACCGGGGAGCTGTTTTTT. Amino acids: CACSGVQGGNTGELFF.

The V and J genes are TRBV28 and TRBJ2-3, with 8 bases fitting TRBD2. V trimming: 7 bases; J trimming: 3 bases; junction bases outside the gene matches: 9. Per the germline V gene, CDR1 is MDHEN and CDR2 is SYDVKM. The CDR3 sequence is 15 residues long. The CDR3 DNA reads TGTGCCAGCACCTCAGCGGGAGAGGAAACAGATACGCAGTATTTT. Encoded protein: CASTSAGEETDTQYF.

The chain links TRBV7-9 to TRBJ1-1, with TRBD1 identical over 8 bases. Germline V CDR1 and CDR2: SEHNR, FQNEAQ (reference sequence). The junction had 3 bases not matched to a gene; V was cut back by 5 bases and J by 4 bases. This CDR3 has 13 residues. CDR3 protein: CASSHGQGTEAFF. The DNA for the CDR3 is TGTGCCAGCAGCCACGGACAGGGCACTGAAGCTTTCTTT.

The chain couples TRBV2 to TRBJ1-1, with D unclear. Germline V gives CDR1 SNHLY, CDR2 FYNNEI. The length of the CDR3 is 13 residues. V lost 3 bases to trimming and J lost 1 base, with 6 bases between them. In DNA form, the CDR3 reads TGTGCCAGCAGTGACGTGTGGAACACTGAAGCTTTCTTT. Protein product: CASSDVWNTEAFF.

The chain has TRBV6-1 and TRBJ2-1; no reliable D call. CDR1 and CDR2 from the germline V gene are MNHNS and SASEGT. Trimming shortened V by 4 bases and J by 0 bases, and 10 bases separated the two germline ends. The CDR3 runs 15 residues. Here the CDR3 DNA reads TGTGCCAGCAGTGGTCGTTGGAGCTCCTACAATGAGCAGTTCTTC. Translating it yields CASSGRWSSYNEQFF.

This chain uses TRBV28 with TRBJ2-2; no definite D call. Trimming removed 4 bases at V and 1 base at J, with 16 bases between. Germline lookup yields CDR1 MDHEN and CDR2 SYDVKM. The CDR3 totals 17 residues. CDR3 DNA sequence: TGTGCCAGCAGTTCCAAAGGCGACCCGGGGAACACCGGGGAGCTGTTTTTT. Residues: CASSSKGDPGNTGELFF.

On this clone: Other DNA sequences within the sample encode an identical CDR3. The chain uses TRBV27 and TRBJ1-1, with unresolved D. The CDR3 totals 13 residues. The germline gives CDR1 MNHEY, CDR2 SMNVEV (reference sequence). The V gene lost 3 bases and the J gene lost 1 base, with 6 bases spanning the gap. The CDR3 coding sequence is TGTGCCAGCAGTTTTTCGGGGAACACTGAAGCTTTCTTT. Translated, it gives CASSFSGNTEAFF.

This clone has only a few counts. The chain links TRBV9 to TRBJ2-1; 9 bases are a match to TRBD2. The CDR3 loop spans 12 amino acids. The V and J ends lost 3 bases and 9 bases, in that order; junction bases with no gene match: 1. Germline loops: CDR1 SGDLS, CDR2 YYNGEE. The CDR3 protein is CASSASGTEQFF. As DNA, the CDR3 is TGTGCCAGCAGCGCTAGCGGGACTGAGCAGTTCTTC.

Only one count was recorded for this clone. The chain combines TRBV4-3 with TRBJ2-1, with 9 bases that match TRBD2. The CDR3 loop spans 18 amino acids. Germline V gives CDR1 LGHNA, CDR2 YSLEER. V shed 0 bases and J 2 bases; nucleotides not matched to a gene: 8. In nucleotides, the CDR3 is TGCGCCAGCAGCCAAGATGCCCCGGCTAGCGGGACCTACAATGAGCAGTTCTTC. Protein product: CASSQDAPASGTYNEQFF.

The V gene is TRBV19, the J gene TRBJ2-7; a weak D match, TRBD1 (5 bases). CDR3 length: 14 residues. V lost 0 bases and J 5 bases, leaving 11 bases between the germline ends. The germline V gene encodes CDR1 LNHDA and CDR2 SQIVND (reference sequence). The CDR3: CASSIDYRRHEQYF. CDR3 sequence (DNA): TGTGCCAGTAGTATAGATTACAGGCGCCACGAGCAGTACTTC.

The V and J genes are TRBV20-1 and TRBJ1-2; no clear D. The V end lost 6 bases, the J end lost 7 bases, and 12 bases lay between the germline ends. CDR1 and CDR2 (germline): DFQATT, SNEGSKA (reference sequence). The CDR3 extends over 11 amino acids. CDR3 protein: CSASKTSGYTF. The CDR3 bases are TGCAGTGCCTCAAAAACGAGTGGCTACACCTTC.

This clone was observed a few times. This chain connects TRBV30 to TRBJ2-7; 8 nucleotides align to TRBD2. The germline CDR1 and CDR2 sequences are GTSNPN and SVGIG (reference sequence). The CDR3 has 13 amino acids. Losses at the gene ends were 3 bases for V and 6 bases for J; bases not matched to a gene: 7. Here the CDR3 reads CAWRPGLVGEQYF. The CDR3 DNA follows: TGTGCCTGGAGGCCGGGACTAGTAGGCGAGCAGTACTTC.

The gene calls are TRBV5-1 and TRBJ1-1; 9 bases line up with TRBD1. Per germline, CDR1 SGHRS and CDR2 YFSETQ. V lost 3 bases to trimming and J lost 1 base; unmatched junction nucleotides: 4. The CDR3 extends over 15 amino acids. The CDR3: CASSSDRGWNTEAFF. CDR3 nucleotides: TGCGCCAGCAGCTCGGACAGGGGCTGGAACACTGAAGCTTTCTTT.

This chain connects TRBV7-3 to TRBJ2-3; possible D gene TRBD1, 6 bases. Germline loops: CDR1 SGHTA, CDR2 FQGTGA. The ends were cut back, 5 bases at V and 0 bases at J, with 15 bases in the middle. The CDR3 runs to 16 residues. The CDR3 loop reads CASSPLGATSTDTQYF. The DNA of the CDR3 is TGTGCCAGCAGCCCCCTGGGGGCGACTAGCACAGATACGCAGTATTTT. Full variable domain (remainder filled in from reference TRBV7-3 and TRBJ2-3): GAGVSQTPSNKVTEKGKYVELRCDPISGHTALYWYRQSLGQGPEFLIYFQGTGAADDSGLPNDRFFAVRPEGSVSTLKIQRTERGDSAVYLCASSPLGATSTDTQYFGPGTRLTVL.

In nucleotides, the CDR3 is TGTGCCAGCAGCTTAGGTTCAGACAGGCCTAATGAAAAACTGTTTTTT. Encoded protein: CASSLGSDRPNEKLFF. V and J are TRBV7-7 and TRBJ1-4; maybe TRBD1 (6 bases). CDR3 length equals 16 residues. Germline values: CDR1 SSHAT, CDR2 FNYEAQ (reference sequence). Trimming shortened V by 1 base and J by 3 bases, and 12 bases separated the two germline ends.

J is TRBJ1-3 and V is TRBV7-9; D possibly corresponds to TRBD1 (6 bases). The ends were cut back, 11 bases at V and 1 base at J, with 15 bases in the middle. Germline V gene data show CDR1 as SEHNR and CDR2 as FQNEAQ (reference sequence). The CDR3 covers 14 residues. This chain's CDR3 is CASDQGRSGNTIYF. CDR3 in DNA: TGTGCCTCCGATCAGGGGAGATCTGGAAACACCATATATTTT.

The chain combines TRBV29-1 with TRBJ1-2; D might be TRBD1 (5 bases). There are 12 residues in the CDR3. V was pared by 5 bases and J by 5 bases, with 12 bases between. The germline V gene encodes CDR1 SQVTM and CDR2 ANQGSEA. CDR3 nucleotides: TGCAGCGTTAACCCAGGGATATATGGCTACACCTTC. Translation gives CSVNPGIYGYTF.